This TCR beta chain was obtained from a study of Ad26.COV2.S vaccination and SARS-CoV-2 variants. Background on the study: Once or twice, 56 days apart, Ad26.COV2.S was delivered intramuscularly.

Treatment: some 19 received Ad26.COV2.S at low or high dose, single or two shots; about 5 received placebo; per-sample allocation not given. Sampling took place 63 days after the first vaccine or placebo injection. What was given as vaccine was an Ad26 vector encoding Wuhan-strain SARS-CoV-2 spike. TCRdb keeps only in-frame clones here, not all; method: immunoSEQ multiplex PCR. The sample consists of about 320,000 clones, around four fifths of them appearing once. The CDR3 has 16 amino acids. From germline, CDR1 is MNHEY and CDR2 SVGEGT. V was pared by 6 bases and J by 0 bases, with 15 bases between. Notes on the study in general: Reportedly, spike-specific CD8+ and CD4+ T cell responses achieved substantial breadth once vaccination had taken place. Those who received the vaccine showed greater spike-specific TCR breadth than those given placebo.

Worth noting for this clone: The antigen remains unidentified.

This TCR came from a person aged 18-60 years who received the Ad26.COV2.S COVID-19 vaccine or a placebo. Sample: peripheral blood, taken in a trial of Ad26.COV2.S vaccine versus placebo. The rearrangement uses TRBV6-2 or TRBV6-3 and TRBJ2-1; no reliable D call. CDR3 sequence (DNA): TGTGCCAGCAGCCCCCGCCCGGGTCCCTCCTACAATGAGCAGTTCTTC. Its translation is CASSPRPGPSYNEQFF.